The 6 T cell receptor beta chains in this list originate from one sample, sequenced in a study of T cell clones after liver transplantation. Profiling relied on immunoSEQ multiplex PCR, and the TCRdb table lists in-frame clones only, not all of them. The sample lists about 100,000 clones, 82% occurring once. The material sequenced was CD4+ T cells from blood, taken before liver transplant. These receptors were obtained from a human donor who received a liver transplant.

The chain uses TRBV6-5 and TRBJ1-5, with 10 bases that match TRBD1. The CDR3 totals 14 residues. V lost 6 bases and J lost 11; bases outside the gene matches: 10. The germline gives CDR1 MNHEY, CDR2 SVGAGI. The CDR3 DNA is TGTGCCAGCAGCGGGGACAGGGGCGGGTTGTCCCAGCATTTT. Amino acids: CASSGDRGGLSQHF.

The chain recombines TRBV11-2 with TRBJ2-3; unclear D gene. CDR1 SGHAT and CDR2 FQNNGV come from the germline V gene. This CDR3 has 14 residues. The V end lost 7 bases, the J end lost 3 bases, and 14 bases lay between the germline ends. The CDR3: CASTPRWVTDTQYF. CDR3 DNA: TGTGCCAGCACCCCGCGGTGGGTGACAGATACGCAGTATTTT.

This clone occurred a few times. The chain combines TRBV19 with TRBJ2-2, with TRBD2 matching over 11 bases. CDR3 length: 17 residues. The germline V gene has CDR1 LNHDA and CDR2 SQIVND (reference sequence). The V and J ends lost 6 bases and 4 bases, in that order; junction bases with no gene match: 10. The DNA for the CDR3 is TGTGCCAGTAGACTCCTTACTAGCGGGAGAATCACCGGGGAGCTGTTTTTT. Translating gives CASRLLTSGRITGELFF.

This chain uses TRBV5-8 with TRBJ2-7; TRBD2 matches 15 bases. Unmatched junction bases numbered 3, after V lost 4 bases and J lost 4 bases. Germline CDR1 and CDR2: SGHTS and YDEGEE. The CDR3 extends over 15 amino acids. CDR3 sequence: CASSPGLAGGYEQYF. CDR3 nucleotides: TGTGCCAGCAGCCCGGGACTAGCGGGGGGTTACGAGCAGTACTTC.

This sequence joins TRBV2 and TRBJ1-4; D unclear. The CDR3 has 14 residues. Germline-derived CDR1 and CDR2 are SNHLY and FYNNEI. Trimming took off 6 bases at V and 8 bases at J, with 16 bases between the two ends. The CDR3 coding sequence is TGTGCCAGCAGGGCAACGGACTGGGAAGAAAAACTGTTTTTT. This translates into CASRATDWEEKLFF.

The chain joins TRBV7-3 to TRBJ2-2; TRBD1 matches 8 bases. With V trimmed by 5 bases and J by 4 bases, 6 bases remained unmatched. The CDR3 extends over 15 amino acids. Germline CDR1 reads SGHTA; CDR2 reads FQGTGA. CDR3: CASSPTGAGTGELFF. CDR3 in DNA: TGTGCCAGCAGCCCGACAGGGGCGGGCACCGGGGAGCTGTTTTTT.